This TCR beta chain was identified during a study of T cell changes during pregnancy in multiple sclerosis. Per germline, CDR1 SGHRS and CDR2 YFSETQ. V lost 7 bases and J 1 base, leaving 14 bases between the germline ends. The CDR3 loop spans 14 amino acids. This clone was detected only once. Some clones are missing from TCRdb's copy, which holds only in-frame ones; the method was immunoSEQ multiplex PCR. This sample has around 120,000 clones; roughly 90% occur once, and the top ten carry 3% to 3.5%. The source material was peripheral blood, sampled after pregnancy. This TCR came from a female donor with multiple sclerosis, enrolled in a pregnancy study. This chain uses TRBV5-1 with TRBJ1-1, with D maybe TRBD1 (6 bases). The CDR3 DNA reads as TGCGCCAGCGGGGACACCATACCGAACACTGAAGCTTTCTTT. The encoded protein is CASGDTIPNTEAFF.